One sample yielded the 10 T cell receptor beta chains listed below, sequenced in a study of identical twins. Using its own MiXCR run on the 5' RACE reads, TCRdb lists one record per CDR3 protein. The sample has under 500,000 distinct CDR3 sequences, about 13% seen once. The same data also contributed to another study, on yellow fever vaccine responses in identical twins.

Material: CD4+ T cells sorted from blood. Receptors were obtained from a woman aged 18-29 years in good health.

This clonotype was seen a handful of times. The rearrangement joins TRBV6-5 to TRBJ2-6, with D tentatively TRBD1 (5 bases). V was clipped by 2 bases and J by 4 bases, with 12 bases between them. The CDR3 totals 16 residues. CDR1 and CDR2 (germline): MNHEY, SVGAGI. CDR3 in DNA: TGTGCCAGCAGTTACCTCCAGGGCTCAGGGGCCAACGTCCTGACTTTC. Translated: CASSYLQGSGANVLTF.

This rearrangement joins TRBV10-3 to TRBJ2-2; 10 bases line up with TRBD1. J gave up 5 bases and V 7 bases, and 7 bases lay outside the gene matches. From germline, CDR1 is ENHRY and CDR2 SYGVKD. The CDR3 is made up of 15 amino acids. CDR3 bases: TGTGCCATCACCGCGTCGGGACAGGGGACCGGGGAGCTGTTTTTT. Protein sequence: CAITASGQGTGELFF.

This clonotype was recorded a few times. The chain recombines TRBV2 with TRBJ2-3; D gene unclear. This CDR3 is built from 17 residues. Germline lookup yields CDR1 SNHLY and CDR2 FYNNEI. V dropped 10 bases and J dropped 0 bases, with 23 bases sitting between them. CDR3 region: CAIRAQEDPHSTDTQYF. In DNA, the CDR3 is TGTGCCATAAGGGCCCAAGAGGACCCCCATAGCACAGATACGCAGTATTTT.

This rearrangement joins TRBV27 to TRBJ2-7; D gene ambiguous. With 6 bases removed from V and 2 bases from J, the gap between germline ends came to 11 bases. This CDR3 is 13 amino acids long. Germline values: CDR1 MNHEY, CDR2 SMNVEV (reference sequence). CDR3 sequence (DNA): TGTGCCAGCAGCCCCACACTCCCCTACGAGCAGTACTTC. This gives the protein CASSPTLPYEQYF.

Only a few counts were recorded for this clonotype. The chain uses TRBV7-2 and TRBJ2-3; D remains unclear. Germline V lookup: CDR1 SGHTA, CDR2 FQGNSA. V lost 5 bases, J lost 1 base, and 19 bases lay in between. The CDR3 sequence is 17 residues long. The CDR3 spells CASSPFYAAQGTDTQYF. CDR3 nucleotide sequence: TGTGCCAGCAGCCCCTTCTACGCAGCTCAAGGCACAGATACGCAGTATTTT.

The V and J genes are TRBV3-1 and TRBJ2-1; possible D gene TRBD2, 5 bases. Per the germline V gene, CDR1 is LGHDT and CDR2 is YNNKEL (reference sequence). This CDR3 is built from 11 residues. V lost 1 base and J lost 12, with 7 bases in between. The CDR3 region is CASSQAGRQFF. The DNA for the CDR3 is TGTGCCAGCAGCCAAGCGGGGAGGCAGTTCTTC.

The CDR3 loop reads CASRRLDLNTGELFF. The CDR3 DNA follows: TGCGCCAGCAGGAGACTGGACCTGAACACCGGGGAGCTGTTTTTT. V and J are TRBV10-2 and TRBJ2-2, with unresolved D. This CDR3 contains 15 residues. Per the germline V gene, CDR1 is WSHSY and CDR2 is SAAADI. Trimming shortened V by 6 bases and J by 1 base, and 12 bases separated the two germline ends.

V gene TRBV14 combines with J gene TRBJ1-5; D unresolved. The length of the CDR3 is 13 residues. Germline values: CDR1 SGHDN, CDR2 FVKESK. The V end lost 1 base, the J end lost 7 bases, and 8 bases lay between the germline ends. CDR3 loop: CASSQGINQPQHF. DNA of the CDR3: TGTGCCAGCAGCCAAGGGATTAACCAGCCCCAGCATTTT. The entire variable domain, with the rest obtained from reference TRBV14 and TRBJ1-5, is as follows: EAGVTQFPSHSVIEKGQTVTLRCDPISGHDNLYWYRRVMGKEIKFLLHFVKESKQDESGMPNNRFLAERTGGTYSTLKVQPAELEDSGVYFCASSQGINQPQHFGDGTRLSIL.

This clonotype was seen repeatedly, ten times or more. J is TRBJ2-1 and V is TRBV4-1; a possible D gene is TRBD2 (6 bases). This CDR3 contains 15 residues. V lost 1 base and J lost 7, with 14 bases in between. Germline V gene sequence: CDR1 MGHRA, CDR2 YSYEKL. As DNA, the CDR3 is TGCGCCAGCAGCCAAGGCATAGCGGCTGGTAATGAGCAGTTCTTC. This gives the protein CASSQGIAAGNEQFF.

The chain couples TRBV9 to TRBJ2-1, with 10 bases identical to TRBD2. Losses at the gene ends were 3 bases for V and 6 bases for J; bases not matched to a gene: 6. The CDR3 has 15 residues. Germline V CDR1 and CDR2: SGDLS, YYNGEE. CDR3 region: CASSARAGGPNEQFF. CDR3 nucleotide sequence: TGTGCCAGCAGCGCTCGAGCGGGGGGGCCCAATGAGCAGTTCTTC. The whole variable domain, remainder taken from reference TRBV9 and TRBJ2-1, is DSGVTQTPKHLITATGQRVTLRCSPRSGDLSVYWYQQSLDQGLQFLIQYYNGEERAKGNILERFSAQQFPDLHSELNLSSLELGDSALYFCASSARAGGPNEQFFGPGTRLTVL.